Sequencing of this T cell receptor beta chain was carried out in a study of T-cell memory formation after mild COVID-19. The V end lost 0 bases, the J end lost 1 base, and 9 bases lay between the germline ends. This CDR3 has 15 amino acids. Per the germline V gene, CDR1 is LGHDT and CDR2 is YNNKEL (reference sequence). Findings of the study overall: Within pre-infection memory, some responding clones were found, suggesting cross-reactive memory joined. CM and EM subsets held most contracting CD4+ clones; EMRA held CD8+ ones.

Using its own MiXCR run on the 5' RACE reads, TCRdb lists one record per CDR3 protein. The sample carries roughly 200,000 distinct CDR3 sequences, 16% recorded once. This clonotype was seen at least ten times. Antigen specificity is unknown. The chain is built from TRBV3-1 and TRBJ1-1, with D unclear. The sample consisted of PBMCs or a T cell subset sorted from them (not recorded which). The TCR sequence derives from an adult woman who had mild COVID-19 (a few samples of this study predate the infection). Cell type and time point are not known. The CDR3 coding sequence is TGTGCCAGCAGCCAAGATGCAGTGCCGAACACTGAAGCTTTCTTT. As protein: CASSQDAVPNTEAFF.